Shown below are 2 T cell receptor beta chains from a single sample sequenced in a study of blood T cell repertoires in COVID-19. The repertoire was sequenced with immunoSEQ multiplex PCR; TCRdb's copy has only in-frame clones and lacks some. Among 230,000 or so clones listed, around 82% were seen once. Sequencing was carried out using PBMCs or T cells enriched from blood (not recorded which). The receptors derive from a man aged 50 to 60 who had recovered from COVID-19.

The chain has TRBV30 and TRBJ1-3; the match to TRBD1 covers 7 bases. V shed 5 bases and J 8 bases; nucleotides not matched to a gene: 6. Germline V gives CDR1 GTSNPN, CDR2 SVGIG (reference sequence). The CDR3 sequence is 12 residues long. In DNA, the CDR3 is TGTGCCTGGCAAGGGGGCGCGGACACCATATATTTT. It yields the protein CAWQGGADTIYF.

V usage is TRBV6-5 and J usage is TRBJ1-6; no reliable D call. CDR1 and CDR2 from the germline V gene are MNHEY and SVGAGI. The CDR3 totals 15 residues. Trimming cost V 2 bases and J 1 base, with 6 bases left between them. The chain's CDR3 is CASSYERSYNSPLHF. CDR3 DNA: TGTGCCAGCAGTTACGAGAGGTCCTATAATTCACCCCTCCACTTT.